Listed here are 14 T cell receptor beta chains from one sample, sequenced in a study of patients and donors after allogeneic stem cell transplantation. TCRdb used MiXCR to reprocess the RT-PCR reads, holding one entry per CDR3 protein. The sample shows about 110,000 distinct CDR3 sequences, around 33% of them seen only once. Material: blood, either unsorted or a sorted T cell fraction (not recorded which). These receptors were collected from a human donor who was either an allogeneic HSCT recipient or a stem cell or donor lymphocyte infusion donor (not recorded which). It is not recorded whose cells these are; they may come from a transplant donor.

This clonotype came up a few times. The V and J genes are TRBV6-1 and TRBJ1-2; D perhaps matches TRBD1 (5 bases). This CDR3 has 14 residues. V lost 2 bases and J lost 4, with 11 bases in between. The germline gives CDR1 MNHNS, CDR2 SASEGT. CDR3 in amino acids: CASSERGGGYGYTF. CDR3 DNA sequence: TGTGCCAGCAGTGAAAGGGGTGGCGGCTATGGCTACACCTTC.

The table lists this clonotype with a count of one. V and J are TRBV7-2 and TRBJ2-7, with D perhaps given as TRBD1 or TRBD2 (5 bases each). Germline V gene lookup returns CDR1 SGHTA and CDR2 FQGNSA. Trimming shortened V by 1 base and J by 5 bases, and 9 bases separated the two germline ends. The CDR3 loop spans 13 amino acids. CDR3 coding DNA: TGTGCCAGCAGCTTAGGAGGGGTGGACGAGCAGTACTTC. Encoded protein: CASSLGGVDEQYF.

The chain has TRBV12-3 or TRBV12-4 and TRBJ1-1; D unresolved. V lost 6 bases and J 5 bases, leaving 10 bases between the germline ends. The CDR3 contains 12 residues. DNA of the CDR3: TGTGCCAGCAGCCTCTCTGGGACTGAAGCTTTCTTT. Translated, it gives CASSLSGTEAFF.

This clonotype was seen once. The V call is TRBV6-2 or TRBV6-3, the J call TRBJ2-3, with TRBD1 matching 11 bases. V lost 5 bases and J lost 9; bases outside the gene matches: 7. Germline-derived CDR1 and CDR2 are MNHEY and SVGEGT. The CDR3 loop spans 14 amino acids. The CDR3 loop is CASSPRTGGSTQYF. The CDR3 coding sequence is TGTGCCAGCAGTCCGCGGACAGGGGGCTCCACGCAGTATTTT.

The V and J genes are TRBV12-3 or TRBV12-4 and TRBJ1-1; D not certain. The CDR3 covers 11 residues. The germline V and J ends were trimmed by 2 bases and 9 bases, with 7 bases remaining between them. CDR3 DNA sequence: TGTGCCAGCAGTTTATACGTTCAAGCTTTCTTT. Protein: CASSLYVQAFF.

The gene calls are TRBV20-1 and TRBJ1-4, with D possibly matching TRBD1 (6 bases). Per the germline V gene, CDR1 is DFQATT and CDR2 is SNEGSKA (reference sequence). The CDR3 spans 12 residues. Between the trimmed V and J ends, which lost 5 bases and 8 bases, there was a span of 12 bases. The CDR3 spells CSASDRGEKLFF. DNA for the CDR3: TGCAGTGCTTCGGACAGAGGAGAAAAACTGTTTTTT.

The rearrangement uses TRBV20-1 and TRBJ2-3; 7 bases match TRBD1. Trimming cost V 3 bases and J 6 bases; bases outside gene matches: 6. This CDR3 has 13 residues. Germline-derived CDR1 and CDR2 are DFQATT and SNEGSKA (reference sequence). The CDR3 nucleotides are TGCAGTGCTAGGAAGGACAGGTTGGATACGCAGTATTTT. Protein sequence: CSARKDRLDTQYF.

V gene TRBV14 combines with J gene TRBJ1-1; D is possibly TRBD1 (5 bases). CDR3 length: 17 residues. Germline CDR1 SGHDN, CDR2 FVKESK. V was clipped by 0 bases and J by 7 bases, with 21 bases between them. The CDR3 spells CASSQDFRGRGNGEAFF. The CDR3 nucleotides are TGTGCCAGCAGCCAAGATTTTAGAGGTAGGGGAAACGGTGAAGCTTTCTTT.

This clonotype was observed a few times. This chain connects TRBV7-2 to TRBJ2-5, with D possibly being TRBD1 (6 bases). V was cut by 3 bases and J by 5 bases, with 16 bases left in between. Germline CDR1 SGHTA, CDR2 FQGNSA. The CDR3 length is 15 residues. The DNA of the CDR3 is TGTGCCAGCAGCTTTGCAGGAGCAGGGGTTGAGACCCAGTACTTC. Translated: CASSFAGAGVETQYF.

The chain carries TRBV24-1 and TRBJ2-1; no reliable D call. The CDR3 is 12 amino acids. The ends were cut back, 7 bases at V and 9 bases at J, with 12 bases in the middle. Germline V lookup: CDR1 KGHDR, CDR2 SFDVKD. CDR3 in DNA: TGTGCCACCAGCGGCCGTTTCGGTGAGCAGTTCTTC. Its protein product is CATSGRFGEQFF.

The CDR3 is CASSLRVRYYEQYF. CDR3 DNA: TGTGCCAGCAGCCTGAGGGTGCGCTACTACGAGCAGTACTTC. J is TRBJ2-7 and V is TRBV7-2, with D maybe TRBD2 (5 bases). The CDR3 is made up of 14 amino acids. The germline CDR1 and CDR2 sequences are SGHTA and FQGNSA. Trimming shortened V by 5 bases and J by 3 bases, and 14 bases separated the two germline ends.

The rearrangement links TRBV24-1 to TRBJ1-6; tentatively, D is TRBD1 (5 bases). Trimming took 6 bases from V and 5 from J, leaving 10 bases between them. Looked up from germline, CDR1 is KGHDR and CDR2 is SFDVKD. The CDR3 totals 14 residues. The CDR3 DNA reads as TGTGCCACCAGTAATCGGGGCAATAATTCACCCCTCCACTTT. Protein product: CATSNRGNNSPLHF.

This clonotype appeared a few times. The chain uses TRBV4-2 and TRBJ1-5; D gene uncertain. The length of the CDR3 is 15 residues. Germline V gene lookup returns CDR1 LGHNA and CDR2 YNFKEQ. V was clipped by 0 bases and J by 0 bases, with 6 bases between them. The CDR3 region has the DNA TGTGCCAGCAGCCAAGATGTCCCTAGCAATCAGCCCCAGCATTTT. It is translated as CASSQDVPSNQPQHF.

This chain links TRBV3-1 with TRBJ2-7; D call uncertain. The CDR3 is 12 amino acids. From germline, CDR1 is LGHDT and CDR2 YNNKEL (reference sequence). V was clipped by 1 base and J by 6 bases, with 7 bases between them. The CDR3 DNA sequence: TGTGCCAGCAGCCAAGGTTCCCCCGAGCAGTACTTC. It yields the protein CASSQGSPEQYF.